This T cell receptor beta chain was observed in a study of T cells after posttransplantation cyclophosphamide. The study, taken as a whole, reports: Blood and skin or GI T cell repertoires showed limited TRB overlap. TRB clonality was highly associated with recipient CMV seropositivity and reactivation.

Cyclophosphamide on days +3 and +4 followed busulfan-fludarabine conditioning and a marrow graft. Looked up from germline, CDR1 is MNHNS and CDR2 is SASEGT. The V end lost 8 bases, the J end lost 4 bases, and 15 bases lay between the germline ends. The CDR3 covers 13 residues. This clone has at least ten counts. Its antigen is still unknown. Profiled with immunoSEQ multiplex PCR; TCRdb holds only in-frame clones, not every one. Observed in the sample are some 4,000 clones, none of them singletons. The rearrangement joins TRBV6-1 to TRBJ2-7; a weak D match, TRBD2 (7 bases). This TCR was recovered from a female patient aged 18 to 35 who received an allogeneic stem cell transplant from an unrelated donor, was CMV-positive, and had acute GVHD only. Certain T cells may be donor cells from the graft. The material sequenced was PBMCs, taken after allogeneic stem cell transplant with posttransplant cyclophosphamide. The CDR3, as DNA: TGTGCCAGCGCAAGGGGGGGCTTATACGAGCAGTACTTC. It codes for CASARGGLYEQYF.